This entry is about one T cell receptor (beta chain). The CDR3 is made up of 17 amino acids. The junction had 8 bases not matched to a gene; V was cut back by 0 bases and J by 7 bases. The germline CDR1 and CDR2 sequences are LNHNV and YYDKDF (reference sequence). The PCR employed 60 Vbeta primers together with 13 Jbeta primers. Some clones are missing from TCRdb's copy, which holds only in-frame ones; the method was immunoSEQ multiplex PCR. The sample comprises some 90,000 clones, approximately 71% of which are singletons, and under 3% rests with the top ten. This sample was taken from a study of cytomegalovirus exposure and HLA in healthy donors.

The sequence came from a man aged 50 or older in good health and CMV-seronegative. This chain joins TRBV15 and TRBJ2-2; the match to TRBD1 covers 10 bases. Sequenced: PBMCs. CDR3 region: CATSRDRGQGKNGELFF. Here the CDR3 DNA reads TGTGCCACCAGCAGAGATAGGGGACAGGGGAAAAACGGGGAGCTGTTTTTT.